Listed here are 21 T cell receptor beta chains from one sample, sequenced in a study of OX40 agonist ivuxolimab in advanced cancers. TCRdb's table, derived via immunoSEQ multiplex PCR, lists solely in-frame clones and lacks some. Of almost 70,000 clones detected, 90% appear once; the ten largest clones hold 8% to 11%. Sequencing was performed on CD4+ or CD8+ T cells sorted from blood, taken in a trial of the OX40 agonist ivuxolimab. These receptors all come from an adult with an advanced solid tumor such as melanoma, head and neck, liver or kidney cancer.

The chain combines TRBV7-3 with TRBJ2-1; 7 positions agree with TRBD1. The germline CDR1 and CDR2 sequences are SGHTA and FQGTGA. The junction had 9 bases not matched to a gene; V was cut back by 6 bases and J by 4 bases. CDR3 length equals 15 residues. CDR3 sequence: CASRQTGTVYNEQFF. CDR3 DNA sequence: TGTGCCAGCAGACAAACCGGGACAGTATACAATGAGCAGTTCTTC.

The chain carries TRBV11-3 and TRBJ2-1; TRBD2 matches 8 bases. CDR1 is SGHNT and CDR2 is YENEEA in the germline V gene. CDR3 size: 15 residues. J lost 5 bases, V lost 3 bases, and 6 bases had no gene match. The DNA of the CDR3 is TGTGCCAGCAGCTTCAGGACTAGCAGCAACAATGAGCAGTTCTTC. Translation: CASSFRTSSNNEQFF.

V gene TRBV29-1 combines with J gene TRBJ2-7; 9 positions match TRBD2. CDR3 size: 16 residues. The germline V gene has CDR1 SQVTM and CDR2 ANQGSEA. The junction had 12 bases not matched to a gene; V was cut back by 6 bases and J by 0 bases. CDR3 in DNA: TGCAGCGTAGTACTAGCGGGCCCCTCCAGCTCCTACGAGCAGTACTTC. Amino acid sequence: CSVVLAGPSSSYEQYF.

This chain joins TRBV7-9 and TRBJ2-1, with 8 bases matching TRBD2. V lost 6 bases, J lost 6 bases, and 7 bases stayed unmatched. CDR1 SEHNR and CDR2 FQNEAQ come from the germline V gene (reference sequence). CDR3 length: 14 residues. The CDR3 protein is CASREREWTNEQFF. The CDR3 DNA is TGTGCCAGCAGGGAGCGGGAGTGGACCAATGAGCAGTTCTTC.

CDR3 bases: TGCAGTGCAAAGGGGTTCTCTGGCTACACCTTC. Protein sequence: CSAKGFSGYTF. The chain has TRBV20-1 and TRBJ1-2; tentative D call: TRBD1 (5 bases). The CDR3 sequence is 11 residues long. The germline V gene has CDR1 DFQATT and CDR2 SNEGSKA (reference sequence). The V end lost 6 bases, the J end lost 7 bases, and 12 bases lay between the germline ends.

The CDR3 nucleotides read TGTGCCAGCAGTTTATCCAGGGAGGGTGAAAAACTGTTTTTT. Translated: CASSLSREGEKLFF. This chain uses TRBV28 with TRBJ1-4; D possibly corresponds to TRBD1 (5 bases). Germline-derived CDR1 and CDR2 are MDHEN and SYDVKM. CDR3 length equals 14 residues. Trimming removed 1 base at V and 7 bases at J, with 10 bases between.

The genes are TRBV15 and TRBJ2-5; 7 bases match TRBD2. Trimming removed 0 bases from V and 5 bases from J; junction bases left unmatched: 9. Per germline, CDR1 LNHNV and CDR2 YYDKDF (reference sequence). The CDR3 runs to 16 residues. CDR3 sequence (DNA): TGTGCCACCAGCAGAGATATGGGGCGGGGAGGGGAGACCCAGTACTTC. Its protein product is CATSRDMGRGGETQYF.

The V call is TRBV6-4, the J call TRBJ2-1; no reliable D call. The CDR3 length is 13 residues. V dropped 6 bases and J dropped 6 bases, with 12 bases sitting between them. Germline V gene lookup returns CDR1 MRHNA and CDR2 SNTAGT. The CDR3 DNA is TGTGCCAGCAGCGAGTACCCACGCAATGAGCAGTTCTTC. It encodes CASSEYPRNEQFF.

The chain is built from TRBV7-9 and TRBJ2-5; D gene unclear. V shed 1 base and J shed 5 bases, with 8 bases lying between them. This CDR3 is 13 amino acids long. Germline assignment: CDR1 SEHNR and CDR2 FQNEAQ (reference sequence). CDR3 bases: TGTGCCAGCAGCTTAGTATTGGGGGAGACCCAGTACTTC. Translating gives CASSLVLGETQYF.

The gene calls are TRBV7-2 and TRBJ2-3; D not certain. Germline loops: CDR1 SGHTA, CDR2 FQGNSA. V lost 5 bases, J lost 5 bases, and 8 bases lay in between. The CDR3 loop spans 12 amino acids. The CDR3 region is CASSPPGDTQYF. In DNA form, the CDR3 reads TGTGCCAGCAGCCCGCCAGGAGATACGCAGTATTTT.

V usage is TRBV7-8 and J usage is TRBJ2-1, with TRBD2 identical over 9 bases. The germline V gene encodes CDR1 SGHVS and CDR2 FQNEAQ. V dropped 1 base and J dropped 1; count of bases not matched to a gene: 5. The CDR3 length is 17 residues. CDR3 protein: CASSLGSSGTSYNEQFF. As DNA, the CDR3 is TGTGCCAGCAGCTTAGGTTCTAGCGGGACGTCCTACAATGAGCAGTTCTTC.

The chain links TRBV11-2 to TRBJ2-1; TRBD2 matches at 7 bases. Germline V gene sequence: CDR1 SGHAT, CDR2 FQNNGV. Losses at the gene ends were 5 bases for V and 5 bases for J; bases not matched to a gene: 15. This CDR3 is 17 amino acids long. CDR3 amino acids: CASSTTPLAGGNNEQFF. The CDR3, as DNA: TGTGCCAGCAGCACCACCCCCTTAGCGGGCGGAAACAATGAGCAGTTCTTC.

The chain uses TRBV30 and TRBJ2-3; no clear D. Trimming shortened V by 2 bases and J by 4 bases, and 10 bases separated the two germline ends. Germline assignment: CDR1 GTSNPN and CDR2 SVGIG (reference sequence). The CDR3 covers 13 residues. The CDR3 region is CAWSPSLSDTQYF. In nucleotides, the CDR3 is TGTGCCTGGAGTCCTTCCCTTTCAGATACGCAGTATTTT.

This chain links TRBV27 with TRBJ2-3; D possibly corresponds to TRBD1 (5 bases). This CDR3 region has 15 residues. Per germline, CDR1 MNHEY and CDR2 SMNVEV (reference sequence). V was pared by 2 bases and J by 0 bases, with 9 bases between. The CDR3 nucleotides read TGTGCCAGCAGTTTAAACAGGCCTAGCACAGATACGCAGTATTTT. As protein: CASSLNRPSTDTQYF.

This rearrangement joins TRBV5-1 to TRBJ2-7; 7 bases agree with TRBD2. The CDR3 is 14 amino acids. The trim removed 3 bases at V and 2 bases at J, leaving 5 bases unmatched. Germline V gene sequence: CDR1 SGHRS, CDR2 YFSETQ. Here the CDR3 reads CASSWGTNPYEQYF. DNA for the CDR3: TGCGCCAGCAGCTGGGGGACTAACCCCTACGAGCAGTACTTC.

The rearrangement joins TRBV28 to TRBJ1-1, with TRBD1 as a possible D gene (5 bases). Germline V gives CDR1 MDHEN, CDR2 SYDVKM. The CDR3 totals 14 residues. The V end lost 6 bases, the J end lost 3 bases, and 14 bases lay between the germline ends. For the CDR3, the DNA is TGTGCCAGCAGACCCCGGGGGGGGGACACTGAAGCTTTCTTT. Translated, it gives CASRPRGGDTEAFF. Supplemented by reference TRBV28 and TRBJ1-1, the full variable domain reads DVKVTQSSRYLVKRTGEKVFLECVQDMDHENMFWYRQDPGLGLRLIYFSYDVKMKEKGDIPEGYSVSREKKERFSLILESASTNQTSMYLCASRPRGGDTEAFFGQGTRLTVV.

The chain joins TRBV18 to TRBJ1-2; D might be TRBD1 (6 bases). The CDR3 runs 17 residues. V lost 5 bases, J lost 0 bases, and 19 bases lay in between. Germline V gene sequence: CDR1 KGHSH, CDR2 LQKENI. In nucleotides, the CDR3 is TGTGCCAGCTCATCCGAACCCGGGACAAGAGCTAACTATGGCTACACCTTC. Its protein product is CASSSEPGTRANYGYTF.

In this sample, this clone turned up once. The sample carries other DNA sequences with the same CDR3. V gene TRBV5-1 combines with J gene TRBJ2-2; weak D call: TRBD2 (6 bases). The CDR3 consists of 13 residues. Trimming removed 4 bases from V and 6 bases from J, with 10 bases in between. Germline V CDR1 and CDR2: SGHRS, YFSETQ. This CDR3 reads CASSLTSSGELFF. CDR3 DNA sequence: TGCGCCAGCAGCCTTACTAGCTCCGGGGAGCTGTTTTTT.

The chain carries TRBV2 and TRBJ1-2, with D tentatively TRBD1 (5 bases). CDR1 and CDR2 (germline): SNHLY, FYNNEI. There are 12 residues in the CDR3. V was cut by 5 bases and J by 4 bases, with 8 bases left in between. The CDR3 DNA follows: TGTGCCAGCAGTTCAGGGTTCTATGGCTACACCTTC. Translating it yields CASSSGFYGYTF.

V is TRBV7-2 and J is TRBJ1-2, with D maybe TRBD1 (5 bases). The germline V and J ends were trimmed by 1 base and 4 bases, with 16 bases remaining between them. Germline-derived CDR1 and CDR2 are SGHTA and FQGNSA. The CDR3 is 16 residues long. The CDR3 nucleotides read TGTGCCAGCAGCTTAGACCGACGGCCCCAGGGCTATGGCTACACCTTC. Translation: CASSLDRRPQGYGYTF. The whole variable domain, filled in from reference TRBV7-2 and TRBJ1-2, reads GAGVSQSPSNKVTEKGKDVELRCDPISGHTALYWYRQSLGQGLEFLIYFQGNSAPDKSGLPSDRFSAERTGGSVSTLTIQRTQQEDSAVYLCASSLDRRPQGYGYTFGSGTRLTVV.

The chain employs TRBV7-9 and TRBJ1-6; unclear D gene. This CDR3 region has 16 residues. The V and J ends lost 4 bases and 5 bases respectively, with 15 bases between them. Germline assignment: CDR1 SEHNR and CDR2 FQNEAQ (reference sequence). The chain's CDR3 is CASSSHSTGDNSPLHF. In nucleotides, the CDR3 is TGTGCCAGCAGCTCGCATTCCACCGGGGATAATTCACCCCTCCACTTT.